Following are 29 T cell receptor beta chains from one sample sequenced in a study of identical twins. TCRdb used MiXCR to reprocess the 5' RACE reads, holding one entry per CDR3 protein. The sample holds 1,800,000 or so distinct CDR3 sequences, roughly 35% seen once. Material for sequencing was cord blood. These receptors came from a newborn girl in good health.

This rearrangement joins TRBV20-1 to TRBJ2-3; TRBD2 matches at 12 bases. The CDR3 loop spans 15 amino acids. Per the germline V gene, CDR1 is DFQATT and CDR2 is SNEGSKA (reference sequence). J was trimmed by 5 bases and V by 6 bases; bases with no gene match: 9. The CDR3 reads CSAPTSGSIKDTQYF. CDR3 bases: TGCAGTGCCCCGACTAGCGGGAGTATTAAAGATACGCAGTATTTT.

This clonotype came up a few times. This chain joins TRBV2 and TRBJ2-7; 11 bases are shared with TRBD1. The CDR3 runs to 14 residues. CDR1 and CDR2 (germline): SNHLY, FYNNEI. The ends lost 6 bases at V and 4 bases at J; junction bases unmatched: 5. The CDR3 loop is CASRAGQGGYEQYF. The CDR3 bases are TGTGCCAGCAGGGCGGGACAGGGGGGGTACGAGCAGTACTTC.

This chain links TRBV20-1 with TRBJ1-2; 10 bases line up with TRBD1. V was pared by 1 base and J by 5 bases, with 7 bases of the junction left unmatched. The CDR3 runs 15 residues. Germline V CDR1 and CDR2: DFQATT, SNEGSKA (reference sequence). The chain's CDR3 is CSARARGQGPYGYTF. CDR3 coding DNA: TGCAGTGCTAGAGCCAGGGGACAGGGGCCATATGGCTACACCTTC.

This clonotype was seen a handful of times. The gene calls are TRBV5-1 and TRBJ1-4; 10 positions match TRBD1. Looked up from germline, CDR1 is SGHRS and CDR2 is YFSETQ. The J segment lost 8 bases and the V segment lost 0 bases, leaving 4 bases of the junction unmatched. CDR3 size: 15 residues. The DNA for the CDR3 is TGCGCCAGCAGCTTGGGCGGGACAGGGGACGAAAAACTGTTTTTT. It translates to CASSLGGTGDEKLFF.

This chain uses TRBV3-1 with TRBJ2-1; D gene uncertain. V was pared by 3 bases and J by 12 bases, with 21 bases between. This CDR3 is 15 amino acids long. Germline lookup yields CDR1 LGHDT and CDR2 YNNKEL (reference sequence). Here the CDR3 DNA reads TGTGCCAGCAGCCAGCCCCATCGGCCCCATAAAGGGCAGTTCTTC. This codes for CASSQPHRPHKGQFF.

The gene calls are TRBV12-3 or TRBV12-4 and TRBJ2-6; unclear D gene. The CDR3 has 17 residues. V was pared by 6 bases and J by 0 bases, with 15 bases between. CDR3 DNA sequence: TGTGCCAGCAGAAGAGGAACGGAGAGCTCTGGGGCCAACGTCCTGACTTTC. It specifies CASRRGTESSGANVLTF.

This rearrangement joins TRBV6-4 to TRBJ2-1; D is unresolved. The CDR3 consists of 11 residues. Germline values: CDR1 MRHNA, CDR2 SNTAGT. V was pared by 3 bases and J by 10 bases, with 7 bases between. CDR3 sequence: CASSDAREQFF. CDR3 coding DNA: TGTGCCAGCAGTGATGCGCGAGAGCAGTTCTTC.

A note on this clonotype: Mismatch with germline at one junction end may stem from a read error. The J gene is TRBJ1-5, the V gene TRBV28; D may be TRBD1 (5 bases). Germline CDR1 MDHEN, CDR2 SYDVKM. The CDR3 totals 19 residues. CDR3 sequence reads: CASSLCGGIGCSSNQPRHF. The CDR3 DNA reads as TGTGCCAGCAGTTTATGCGGGGGAATAGGGTGTAGTAGCAATCAGCCCCGGCATTTT.

The chain combines TRBV24-1 with TRBJ2-3; weak D call: TRBD2 (6 bases). In germline, CDR1 is KGHDR, CDR2 SFDVKD. V lost 6 bases and J 1 base, leaving 10 bases between the germline ends. This CDR3 contains 14 residues. The CDR3 loop reads CATSQGGGTDTQYF. CDR3 in DNA: TGTGCCACCAGTCAGGGAGGCGGCACAGATACGCAGTATTTT.

This clonotype was counted many times. The CDR3 region has the DNA TGTGCCAGCAGTTCCACAGGTGATAAGGGGAAATCTAACTATGGCTACACCTTC. Translated: CASSSTGDKGKSNYGYTF. The chain has TRBV28 and TRBJ1-2; possible D gene TRBD1, 5 bases. Germline lookup yields CDR1 MDHEN and CDR2 SYDVKM. Trimming removed 4 bases from V and 0 bases from J, with 21 bases in between. The length of the CDR3 is 18 residues.

The DNA of the CDR3 is TGTGCCAGCAGCTTCGCCGACGCGCTGAATGAGCAGTTCTTC. It translates to CASSFADALNEQFF. The gene calls are TRBV11-1 and TRBJ2-1; D is ambiguous. The CDR3 is 14 residues long. Germline V CDR1 and CDR2: SGHAT, FQDESV (reference sequence). V dropped 3 bases and J dropped 7 bases, with 13 bases sitting between them.

This clonotype has only a few counts. The chain recombines TRBV28 with TRBJ2-7; D unclear. Germline CDR1 and CDR2: MDHEN and SYDVKM. V was clipped by 2 bases and J by 3 bases, with 17 bases between them. This CDR3 comprises 16 residues. Written as DNA, the CDR3 is TGTGCCAGCAGTTTACGGGTCAAAGGCCGCCTCTACGAGCAGTACTTC. Translated, it gives CASSLRVKGRLYEQYF.

This clonotype appeared a few times. This chain joins TRBV18 and TRBJ2-3; 8 bases line up with TRBD2. Germline trimming cut 4 bases from V and 2 bases from J; bases unmatched to any gene: 8. Looked up from germline, CDR1 is KGHSH and CDR2 is LQKENI. The CDR3 contains 16 residues. CDR3 protein: CASSLRNSGVTDTQYF. The CDR3 region has the DNA TGTGCCAGCTCACTCCGGAATAGCGGGGTCACAGATACGCAGTATTTT.

The J gene is TRBJ1-2, the V gene TRBV7-2; no clear D. The V and J ends lost 0 bases and 4 bases respectively, with 12 bases between them. This CDR3 is 15 amino acids long. Germline V gene data show CDR1 as SGHTA and CDR2 as FQGNSA. The CDR3 reads CASSLAGRPRYGYTF. The CDR3 region has the DNA TGTGCCAGCAGCTTAGCCGGCAGGCCGCGCTATGGCTACACCTTC.

This chain joins TRBV18 and TRBJ1-2; no reliable D call. There are 13 residues in the CDR3. Germline lookup yields CDR1 KGHSH and CDR2 LQKENI. V was clipped by 1 base and J by 4 bases, with 7 bases between them. This chain's CDR3 is CASSPRRFYGYTF. The CDR3 bases are TGTGCCAGCTCACCACGACGGTTCTATGGCTACACCTTC. The full variable domain, completed using reference TRBV18 and TRBJ1-2, is NAGVMQNPRHLVRRRGQEARLRCSPMKGHSHVYWYRQLPEEGLKFMVYLQKENIIDESGMPKERFSAEFPKEGPSILRIQQVVRGDSAAYFCASSPRRFYGYTFGSGTRLTVV.

This clonotype has ten or more counts. The chain joins TRBV10-3 to TRBJ2-7; no clear D gene. V shed 2 bases and J shed 4 bases, with 6 bases lying between them. The length of the CDR3 is 12 residues. Germline lookup yields CDR1 ENHRY and CDR2 SYGVKD. CDR3 residues: CAISERLYEQYF. The CDR3, as DNA: TGTGCCATCAGTGAGAGGCTTTACGAGCAGTACTTC.

This clonotype was seen a handful of times. The chain links TRBV5-1 to TRBJ1-4; 11 bases are a match to TRBD1. The length of the CDR3 is 14 residues. CDR1 and CDR2 from the germline V gene are SGHRS and YFSETQ. V lost 4 bases, J lost 7 bases, and 3 bases stayed unmatched. The CDR3 protein is CASSPDRGLEKLFF. The CDR3 DNA reads as TGCGCCAGCAGCCCGGACAGGGGGCTTGAAAAACTGTTTTTT.

V gene TRBV3-1 combines with J gene TRBJ2-7; 14 bases are a match to TRBD2. The CDR3 is 18 residues long. J lost 7 bases, V lost 0 bases, and 11 bases had no gene match. CDR1 is LGHDT, CDR2 YNNKEL, per germline (reference sequence). The CDR3 loop is CASSQDRGLAGAYNEQYF. The CDR3 DNA reads TGTGCCAGCAGCCAAGATAGGGGACTAGCGGGAGCTTACAATGAGCAGTACTTC.

The V gene is TRBV5-1, the J gene TRBJ2-3, with D perhaps TRBD1 (6 bases). The CDR3 totals 16 residues. V was shortened by 0 bases and J by 0 bases, with 11 bases between the two germline ends. Germline loops: CDR1 SGHRS, CDR2 YFSETQ. CDR3 DNA sequence: TGCGCCAGCAGCTTGGGGGGCGGACAGAGCACAGATACGCAGTATTTT. Translation gives CASSLGGGQSTDTQYF.

The chain recombines TRBV12-3 or TRBV12-4 with TRBJ1-1, with unresolved D. V shed 2 bases and J shed 0 bases, with 10 bases lying between them. The CDR3 loop spans 15 amino acids. In DNA form, the CDR3 reads TGTGCCAGCAGTTTACACGGGGAAATGAACACTGAAGCTTTCTTT. Translation gives CASSLHGEMNTEAFF.

This clonotype was detected many times. The V call is TRBV20-1, the J call TRBJ2-7, with a possible D match to TRBD1 (5 bases). CDR3 length: 12 residues. Trimming cost V 4 bases and J 1 base, with 8 bases left between them. From germline, CDR1 is DFQATT and CDR2 SNEGSKA (reference sequence). The CDR3 nucleotides read TGCAGTGCTACCAGGGTTTCCTACGAGCAGTACTTC. Its protein product is CSATRVSYEQYF.

CDR3 DNA sequence: TGTGCCAGCATGCGGGATGGTTATGGAGGCTCCTACGAGCAGTACTTC. It yields the protein CASMRDGYGGSYEQYF. The rearrangement joins TRBV6-1 to TRBJ2-7; perhaps TRBD2 as D (6 bases). The germline gives CDR1 MNHNS, CDR2 SASEGT. The V end was cut by 7 bases, the J end by 0 bases, with 19 bases between. This CDR3 has 16 residues.

The chain employs TRBV6-8 and TRBJ1-6, with 7 bases lining up with TRBD1. After removal of 4 bases from V and 2 bases from J, the junction contained 11 bases not matched to a gene. The CDR3 is 18 amino acids. Germline V gene sequence: CDR1 MNHGY, CDR2 SAAAGT. This chain's CDR3 is CASSFFEGARAYNSPLHF. Written as DNA, the CDR3 is TGTGCCAGCAGTTTCTTCGAGGGGGCGAGGGCCTATAATTCACCCCTCCACTTT.

This clonotype showed up just once. The gene calls are TRBV19 and TRBJ2-7, with TRBD1 as a possible D gene (5 bases). The CDR3 consists of 15 residues. Germline CDR1 and CDR2: LNHDA and SQIVND (reference sequence). With 5 bases removed from V and 2 bases from J, the gap between germline ends came to 16 bases. Here the CDR3 reads CASSPRQSSPYEQYF. CDR3 nucleotides: TGTGCCAGTAGTCCTCGACAGTCCTCCCCCTACGAGCAGTACTTC.

CDR3: CRSRGRKIDEQFF. CDR3 nucleotide sequence: TGCAGGAGCCGGGGGCGTAAGATCGATGAGCAGTTCTTC. This rearrangement joins TRBV20-1 to TRBJ2-1, with D perhaps matching TRBD1 or TRBD2 (6 bases each). The CDR3 runs to 13 residues. Germline-derived CDR1 and CDR2 are DFQATT and SNEGSKA (reference sequence).

The chain carries TRBV4-1 and TRBJ2-4; no clear D gene. CDR1 and CDR2 (germline): MGHRA, YSYEKL. The CDR3 is 15 residues long. V was pared by 4 bases and J by 1 base, with 11 bases between. CDR3 in DNA: TGCGCCAGCAGCCCCTTGGCCAGGGCCAAAAACATTCAGTACTTC. It encodes CASSPLARAKNIQYF.

This clonotype was counted a few times. V is TRBV11-2 and J is TRBJ2-3, with D possibly being TRBD1 or TRBD2 (6 bases each). Germline loops: CDR1 SGHAT, CDR2 FQNNGV. V lost 8 bases and J 6 bases, leaving 24 bases between the germline ends. This CDR3 is 16 amino acids long. CDR3 nucleotide sequence: TGTGCCAGCGACCCTATGGGGGGCGGTTTTTCGGATACGCAGTATTTT. Amino acids: CASDPMGGGFSDTQYF.

The chain is built from TRBV28 and TRBJ2-2, with a weak D call TRBD1 (6 bases). The CDR3 is made up of 17 amino acids. The V and J ends lost 6 bases and 0 bases respectively, with 17 bases between them. From germline, CDR1 is MDHEN and CDR2 SYDVKM. CDR3: CASRLDNRASNTGELFF. CDR3 in DNA: TGTGCCAGCAGACTCGATAACAGGGCTTCGAACACCGGGGAGCTGTTTTTT.

The V gene is TRBV6-6, the J gene TRBJ1-2; unclear D gene. The V and J ends lost 5 bases and 4 bases respectively, with 11 bases between them. The CDR3 has 13 amino acids. The V gene's germline CDR1 is MNHNY and CDR2 SVGAGI (reference sequence). CDR3 in amino acids: CASSATTTYGYTF. CDR3 DNA sequence: TGTGCCAGCAGTGCAACAACCACCTATGGCTACACCTTC.